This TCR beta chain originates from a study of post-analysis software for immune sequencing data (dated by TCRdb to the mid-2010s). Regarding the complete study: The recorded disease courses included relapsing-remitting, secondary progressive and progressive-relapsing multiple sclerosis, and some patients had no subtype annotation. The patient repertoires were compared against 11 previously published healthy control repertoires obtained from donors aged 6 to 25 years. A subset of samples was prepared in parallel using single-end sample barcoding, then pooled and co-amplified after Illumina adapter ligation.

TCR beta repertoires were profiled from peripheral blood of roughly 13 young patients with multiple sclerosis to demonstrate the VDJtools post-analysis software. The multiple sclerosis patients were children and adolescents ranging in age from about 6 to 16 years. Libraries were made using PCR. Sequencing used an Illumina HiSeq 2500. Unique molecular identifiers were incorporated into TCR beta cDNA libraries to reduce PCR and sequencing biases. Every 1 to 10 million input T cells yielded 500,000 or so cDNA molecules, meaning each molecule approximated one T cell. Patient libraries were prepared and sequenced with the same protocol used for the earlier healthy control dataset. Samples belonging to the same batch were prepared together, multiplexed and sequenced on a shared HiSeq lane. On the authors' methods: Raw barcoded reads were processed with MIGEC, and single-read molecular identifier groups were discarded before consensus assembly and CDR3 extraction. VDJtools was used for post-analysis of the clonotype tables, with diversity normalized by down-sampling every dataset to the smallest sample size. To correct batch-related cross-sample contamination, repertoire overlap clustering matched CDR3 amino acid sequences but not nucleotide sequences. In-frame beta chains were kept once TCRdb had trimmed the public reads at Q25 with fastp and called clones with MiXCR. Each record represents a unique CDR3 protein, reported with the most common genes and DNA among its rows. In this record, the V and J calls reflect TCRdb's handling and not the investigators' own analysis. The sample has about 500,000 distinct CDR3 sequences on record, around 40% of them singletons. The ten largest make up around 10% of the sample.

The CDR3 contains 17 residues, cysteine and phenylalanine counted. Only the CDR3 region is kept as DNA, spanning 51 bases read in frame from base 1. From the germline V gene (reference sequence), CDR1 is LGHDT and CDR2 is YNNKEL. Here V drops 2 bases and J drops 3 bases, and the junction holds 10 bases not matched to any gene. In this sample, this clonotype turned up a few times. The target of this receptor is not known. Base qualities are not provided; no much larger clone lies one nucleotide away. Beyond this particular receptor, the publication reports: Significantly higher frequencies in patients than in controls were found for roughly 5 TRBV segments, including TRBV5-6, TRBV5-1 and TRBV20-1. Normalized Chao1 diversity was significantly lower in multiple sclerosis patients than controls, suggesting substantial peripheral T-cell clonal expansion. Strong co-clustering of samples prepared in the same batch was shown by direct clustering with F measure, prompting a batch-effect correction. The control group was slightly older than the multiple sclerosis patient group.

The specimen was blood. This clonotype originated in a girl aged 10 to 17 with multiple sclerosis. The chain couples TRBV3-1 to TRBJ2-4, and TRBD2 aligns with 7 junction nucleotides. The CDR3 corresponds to CASSQIWSSGLKNIQYF. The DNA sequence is TGTGCCAGCAGCCAAATATGGTCTAGCGGCCTCAAAAACATTCAGTACTTC. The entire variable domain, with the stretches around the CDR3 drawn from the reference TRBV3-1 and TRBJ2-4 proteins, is DTAVSQTPKYLVTQMGNDKSIKCEQNLGHDTMYWYKQDSKKFLKIMFSYNNKELIINETVPNRFSPKSPDKAHLNLHINSLELGDSAVYFCASSQIWSSGLKNIQYFGAGTRLSVL.